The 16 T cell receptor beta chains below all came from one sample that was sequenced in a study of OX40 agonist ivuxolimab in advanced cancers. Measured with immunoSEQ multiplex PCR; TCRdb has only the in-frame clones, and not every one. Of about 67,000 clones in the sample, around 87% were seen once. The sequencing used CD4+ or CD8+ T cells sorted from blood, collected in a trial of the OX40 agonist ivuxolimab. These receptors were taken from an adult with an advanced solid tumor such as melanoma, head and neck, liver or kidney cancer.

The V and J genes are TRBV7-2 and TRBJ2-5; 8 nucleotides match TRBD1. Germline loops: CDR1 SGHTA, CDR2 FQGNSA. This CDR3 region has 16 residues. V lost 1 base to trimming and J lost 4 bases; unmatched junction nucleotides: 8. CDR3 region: CASSLGAGRGPETQYF. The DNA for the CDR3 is TGTGCCAGCAGCTTAGGGGCGGGCAGGGGGCCAGAGACCCAGTACTTC. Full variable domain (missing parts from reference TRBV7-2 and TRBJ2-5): GAGVSQSPSNKVTEKGKDVELRCDPISGHTALYWYRQSLGQGLEFLIYFQGNSAPDKSGLPSDRFSAERTGGSVSTLTIQRTQQEDSAVYLCASSLGAGRGPETQYFGPGTRLLVL.

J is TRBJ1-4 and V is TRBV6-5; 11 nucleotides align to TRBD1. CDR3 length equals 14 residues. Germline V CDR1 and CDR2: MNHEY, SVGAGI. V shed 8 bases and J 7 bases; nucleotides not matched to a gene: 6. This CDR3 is CASSPDRGREKLFF. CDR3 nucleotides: TGTGCCAGCTCTCCGGACAGGGGGCGTGAAAAACTGTTTTTT.

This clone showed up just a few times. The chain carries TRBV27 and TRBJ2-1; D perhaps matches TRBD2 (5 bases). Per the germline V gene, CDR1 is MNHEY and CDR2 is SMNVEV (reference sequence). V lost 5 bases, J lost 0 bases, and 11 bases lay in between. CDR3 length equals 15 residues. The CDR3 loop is CASSHQGSSYNEQFF. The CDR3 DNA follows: TGTGCCAGCAGTCATCAAGGGAGCTCCTACAATGAGCAGTTCTTC.

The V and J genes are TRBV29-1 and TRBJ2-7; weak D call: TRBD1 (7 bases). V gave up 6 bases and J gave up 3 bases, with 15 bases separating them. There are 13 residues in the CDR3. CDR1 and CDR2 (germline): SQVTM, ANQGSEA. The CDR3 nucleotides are TGCAGCGTGCGGGACTCAGGGGGCTACGAGCAGTACTTC. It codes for CSVRDSGGYEQYF.

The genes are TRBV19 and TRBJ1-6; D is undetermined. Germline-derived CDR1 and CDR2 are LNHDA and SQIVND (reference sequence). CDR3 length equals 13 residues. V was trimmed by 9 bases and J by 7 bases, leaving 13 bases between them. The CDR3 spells CASRTMWNSPLHF. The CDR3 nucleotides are TGTGCCAGCCGGACGATGTGGAATTCACCCCTCCACTTT.

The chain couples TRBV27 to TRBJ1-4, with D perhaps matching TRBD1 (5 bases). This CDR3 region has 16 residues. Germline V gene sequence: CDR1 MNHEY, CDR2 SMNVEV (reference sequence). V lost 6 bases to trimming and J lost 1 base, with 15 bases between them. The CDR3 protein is CASSTTRDGTNEKLFF. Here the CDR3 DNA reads TGTGCCAGCAGCACTACACGGGACGGAACTAATGAAAAACTGTTTTTT.

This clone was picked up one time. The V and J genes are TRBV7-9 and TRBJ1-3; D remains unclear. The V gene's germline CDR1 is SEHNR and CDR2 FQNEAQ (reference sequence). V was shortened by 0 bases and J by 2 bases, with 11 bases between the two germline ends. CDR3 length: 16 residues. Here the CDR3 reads CASSLALAGTGNTIYF. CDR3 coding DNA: TGTGCCAGCAGCTTAGCCTTAGCCGGAACTGGAAACACCATATATTTT.

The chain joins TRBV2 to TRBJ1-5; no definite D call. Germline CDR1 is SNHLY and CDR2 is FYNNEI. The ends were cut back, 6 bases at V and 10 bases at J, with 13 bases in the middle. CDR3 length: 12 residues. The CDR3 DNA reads TGTGCCAGCAGGCTCTCTGGTCAACCCCAGCATTTT. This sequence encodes CASRLSGQPQHF.

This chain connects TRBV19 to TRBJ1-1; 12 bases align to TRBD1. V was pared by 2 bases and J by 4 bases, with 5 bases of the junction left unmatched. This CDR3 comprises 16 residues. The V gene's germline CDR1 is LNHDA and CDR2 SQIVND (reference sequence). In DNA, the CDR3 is TGTGCCAGTAGTATAAGGGACAGGGGGCGTCGCACTGAAGCTTTCTTT. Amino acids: CASSIRDRGRRTEAFF.

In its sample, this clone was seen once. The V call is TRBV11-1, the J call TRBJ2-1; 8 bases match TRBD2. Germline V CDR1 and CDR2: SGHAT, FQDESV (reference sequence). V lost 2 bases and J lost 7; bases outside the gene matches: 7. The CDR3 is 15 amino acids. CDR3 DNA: TGTGCCAGCAGCTTACCCGGGGGGGCCAGGAATGAGCAGTTCTTC. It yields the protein CASSLPGGARNEQFF.

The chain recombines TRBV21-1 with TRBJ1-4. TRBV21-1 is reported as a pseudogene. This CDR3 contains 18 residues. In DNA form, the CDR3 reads TGTGCCAGCAGCAAAGTGCCCGACTACCCGCATAATAATGAAAAACTGTTTTTT. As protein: CASSKVPDYPHNNEKLFF.

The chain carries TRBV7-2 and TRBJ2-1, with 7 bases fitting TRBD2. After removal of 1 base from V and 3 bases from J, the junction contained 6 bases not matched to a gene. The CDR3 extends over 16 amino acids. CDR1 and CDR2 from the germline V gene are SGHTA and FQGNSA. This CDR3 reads CASSLVASGRYNEQFF. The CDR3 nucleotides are TGTGCCAGCAGCTTAGTGGCTAGCGGACGCTACAATGAGCAGTTCTTC.

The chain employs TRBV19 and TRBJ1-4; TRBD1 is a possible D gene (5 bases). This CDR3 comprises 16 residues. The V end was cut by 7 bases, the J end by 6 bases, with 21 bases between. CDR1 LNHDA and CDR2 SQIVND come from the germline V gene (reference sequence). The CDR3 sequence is CASTRRGASGYEKLFF. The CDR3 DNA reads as TGTGCCAGTACCCGGCGAGGGGCTTCGGGATATGAAAAACTGTTTTTT.

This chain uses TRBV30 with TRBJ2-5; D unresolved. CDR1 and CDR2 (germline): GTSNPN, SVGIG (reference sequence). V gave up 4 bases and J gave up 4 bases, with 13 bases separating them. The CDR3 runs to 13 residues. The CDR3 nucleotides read TGTGCCTGGATACACAGTTATGGAGAGACCCAGTACTTC. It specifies CAWIHSYGETQYF.

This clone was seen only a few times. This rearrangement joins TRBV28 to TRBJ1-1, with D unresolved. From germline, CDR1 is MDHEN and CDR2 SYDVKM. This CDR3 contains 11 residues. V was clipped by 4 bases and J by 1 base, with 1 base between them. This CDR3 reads CASSSNTEAFF. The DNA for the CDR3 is TGTGCCAGCAGTTCGAACACTGAAGCTTTCTTT.

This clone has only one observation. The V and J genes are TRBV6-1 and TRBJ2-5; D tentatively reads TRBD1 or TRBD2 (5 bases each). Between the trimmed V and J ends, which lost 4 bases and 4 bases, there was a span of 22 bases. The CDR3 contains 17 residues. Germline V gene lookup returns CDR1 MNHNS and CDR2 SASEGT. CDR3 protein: CASSGLQPGPLGETQYF. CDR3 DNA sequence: TGTGCCAGCAGTGGTCTTCAACCGGGACCCCTGGGAGAGACCCAGTACTTC.